This T cell receptor beta chain is from a study of neurological immune-mediated disorders. One entry per CDR3 protein results from TCRdb running MiXCR on the 5' RACE reads. The sample shows around 69,000 distinct CDR3 sequences, 4.5% of them seen only once. This clonotype was detected ten times or more. The germline V and J ends were trimmed by 2 bases and 0 bases, with 14 bases remaining between them. The CDR3 sequence is 16 residues long. Looked up from germline, CDR1 is SGHNT and CDR2 is YYREEE (reference sequence). Sequencing was done on a sample of PBMCs. The rearrangement links TRBV5-4 to TRBJ1-2, with no clear D. The clonotype originates from a man aged 25 to 40 with multiple sclerosis. The DNA for the CDR3 is TGTGCCAGCAGCTTAGTGCGCAGGTCGGCTAACTATGGCTACACCTTC. As protein: CASSLVRRSANYGYTF.